The 5 T cell receptor beta chains below were found in one sample sequenced in a study of post-analysis software for immune sequencing data. Study results and caveats: Elevated frequency relative to controls characterized four or five TRBV segments in patients, TRBV5-6, TRBV5-1 and TRBV20-1 among them.

No antigen has been assigned to these receptors. Incorporated into the TCR beta cDNA libraries were unique molecular identifiers, which served to reduce PCR and sequencing biases. TCRdb reprocessed the PCR reads via MiXCR and lists one record per CDR3 protein. The sample has 430,000 or so distinct CDR3 sequences; 39% are singletons. Sequencing input: blood. The receptors stem from a girl aged 2-10 years with multiple sclerosis.

The chain links TRBV5-1 to TRBJ2-5, with D possibly being TRBD1 (5 bases). The J call may be faulty, since TRBJ2-7 better matches the DNA end. Germline V gives CDR1 SGHRS, CDR2 YFSETQ. CDR3 size: 14 residues. DNA for the CDR3: TGCGCCAGCAGCTTGAGGGGTCCTAACTACGAGCAGTACTTC. Translation: CASSLRGPNYEQYF.

V gene TRBV2 combines with J gene TRBJ1-1; D uncertain. Germline V gives CDR1 SNHLY, CDR2 FYNNEI. The CDR3 totals 14 residues. V lost 8 bases and J 0 bases, leaving 13 bases between the germline ends. The DNA of the CDR3 is TGTGCCAGCCATAGAACATTAATGAACACTGAAGCTTTCTTT. It specifies CASHRTLMNTEAFF.

This clonotype came up many times. The rearrangement joins TRBV12-3 or TRBV12-4 to TRBJ2-7, with TRBD1 matching 7 bases. This CDR3 is 15 amino acids long. The junction had 9 bases not matched to a gene; V was cut back by 5 bases and J by 2 bases. In DNA form, the CDR3 reads TGTGCCAGCAGTGCGACAGGGATCTTCCCCTACGAGCAGTACTTC. This codes for CASSATGIFPYEQYF.

This clonotype came up once. This chain connects TRBV6-5 to TRBJ2-1, with D unresolved. V gave up 3 bases and J gave up 6 bases, with 9 bases separating them. The germline gives CDR1 MNHEY, CDR2 SVGAGI. The CDR3 contains 13 residues. This chain's CDR3 is CASSYGWTNEQFF. Written as DNA, the CDR3 is TGTGCCAGCAGTTATGGGTGGACCAATGAGCAGTTCTTC.

This chain joins TRBV7-8 and TRBJ1-5; the D is unclear. This CDR3 spans 13 amino acids. Germline V lookup: CDR1 SGHVS, CDR2 FQNEAQ. Trimming stripped 2 bases from V and 4 bases from J, with 6 bases between. The CDR3 DNA reads TGTGCCAGCAGCTTATTCCGAAATCAGCCCCAGCATTTT. It translates to CASSLFRNQPQHF.